This entry concerns a single TCR beta chain. The data belong to a study of blood T cell repertoires in COVID-19. Study at large: Material from acute and convalescent COVID-19 was sourced from the United States, Italy and Spain. Nucleic acid was either cDNA or gDNA, and it came from T cells, B-cell-depleted T cells, or PBMCs.

Germline CDR1 GTSNPN, CDR2 SVGIG (reference sequence). V lost 2 bases and J 8 bases, leaving 15 bases between the germline ends. CDR3 length equals 14 residues. Authors' methods: Reference gene primer amplification gave estimated nucleated cell counts. Using immunoSEQ multiplex PCR, the repertoire was profiled, and TCRdb retains in-frame clones only, with some absent. The V and J calls and the clone size are those of that table, but D and trimming were determined from the DNA. The sample records over 150,000 clones, about 80% being singletons. V usage is TRBV30 and J usage is TRBJ1-4; D is unclear. The sample taken for sequencing was peripheral blood. This sequence was found in a woman aged 80 or over with acute or convalescent COVID-19. CDR3 amino acids: CAWSKGRVGEKLFF. CDR3 bases: TGTGCCTGGAGTAAAGGGAGGGTAGGAGAAAAACTGTTTTTT.